This T cell receptor (beta chain) is drawn from a study of T-cell memory formation after mild COVID-19 (dated by TCRdb to about 2021). Broadly, across the study: Most TCR sequence clusters were specific to one of the two donors. In two donors, T-cell clones that expanded and contracted after mild COVID-19 were followed by sequencing TCRalpha and TCRbeta repertoires longitudinally. The cohort was made up of two young adult volunteers, one female and one male, who were previously healthy. General findings and caveats noted by the study authors: Contracting CD4+ clones were found mainly in CM and EM memory subsets, while CD8+ clones were enriched in EMRA. The study included only a couple of mild cases, and larger cohorts that include severe cases with pre-infection samples were judged to be necessary. SARS-CoV-2 specificity was not confirmed for the second-wave clones peaking on day 37. Balanced CD4/CD8 phenotypes were observed for clones contracting from day 15 to 85, whereas a bias towards CD4+ was observed for a second wave of clones expanding from day 15 to 37. Some responding clones were found in pre-infection memory, which suggests that pre-existing cross-reactive memory T cells took part in the SARS-CoV-2 response.

The run used an Illumina NovaSeq 6000. cDNA libraries for TCRalpha and TCRbeta were prepared by 5'RACE using constant-segment primers, with sample barcodes and unique molecular identifiers added. RNA was extracted from every sample with Trizol reagent. The libraries were amplified in two PCR steps, and the second step added a second sample barcode and Illumina TruSeq adapters. The libraries were sequenced on an Illumina NovaSeq using 2 x 150 bp paired-end reads. The study's own analysis went as follows. Demultiplexing of reads and collapsing into UMI-guided consensus sequences were performed with migec v1.2.7. With mixcr v2.1.11, UMI consensuses were aligned to TRA and TRB V and J templates and assembled into clonotypes. Clonotypes were classified as expanded or contracted when called significant by both edgeR and NoisET, with noise models trained on biological replicates. For edgeR calls, the cutoffs were a false discovery rate-adjusted p below 0.01 and a log2 fold-change threshold of 1. PCA with hierarchical clustering of max-normalized trajectories of the 1000 most abundant clonotypes was used as exploratory dynamics analysis. Separately sequenced CD4+ and CD8+ repertoires were used to assign a CD4 or CD8 phenotype to each responding clone. The public sequencing data were trimmed at Q25 with fastp and processed into clonotypes with MiXCR by TCRdb, which kept only in-frame beta chains. All rows with the same CDR3 protein become a single entry with the most common DNA and genes. TCRdb assigned the V and J calls; the authors' analysis was not used. In this sample the table shows 400,000 to 500,000 distinct CDR3 sequences, roughly 17% of which occur a single time. The top ten clones comprise 20% to 25% of the sample.

With regard to this clonotype: Its antigen specificity is not known. Given a much more abundant clone one base away, this may be a read error.

PBMCs were isolated by Ficoll-Paque density gradient centrifugation. The receptor's source is a young man who had mild COVID-19 (a few samples of this study predate the infection). The sample titles of this study are shuffled in the database, so cell type and time point are left out; the donor was told from shared clones. The source material was PBMCs or a T cell subset sorted from them (not recorded which).

The CDR3 sequence is CTSTLARERAFF. In nucleotide form, the sequence is TGTACCAGCACCCTCGCCCGGGAGAGGGCTTTCTTT. The rearrangement joined TRBV7-9 to TRBJ1-1; no D segment can be confidently identified. The CDR3, cysteine through phenylalanine, is 12 amino acids long. Just the 36-base CDR3 DNA is kept, in frame starting at base 1. The germline V gene (reference sequence) gives CDR1 as SEHNR and CDR2 as FQNEAQ.